The following is a T cell receptor beta chain sequence with its context. The germline V and J ends were trimmed by 5 bases and 12 bases, with 16 bases remaining between them. Germline V lookup: CDR1 LNHDA, CDR2 SQIVND (reference sequence). CDR3 size: 12 residues. CDR3 and TCR beta VDJ profiling relied on genomic DNA as the template. MiXCR, run by TCRdb on the reads, gives a single entry per CDR3 protein. The sample yields about 140,000 distinct CDR3 sequences, around two fifths seen once. This sample is drawn from a study of CD8+CD57+ T cells in acquired aplastic anemia. This sequence was found in a human donor in good health, serving as a control. The sequenced material came from sorted CD4+, CD8+, or CD8+CD57+ T cells (not recorded which) from PBMCs. The genes are TRBV19 and TRBJ1-2; possibly TRBD1 for D (5 bases). The CDR3 spells CASSLQGTGHTF. DNA of the CDR3: TGTGCCAGTAGTCTGCAGGGAACAGGCCACACCTTC. The complete variable domain, with remaining parts taken from reference TRBV19 and TRBJ1-2, reads DGGITQSPKYLFRKEGQNVTLSCEQNLNHDAMYWYRQDPGQGLRLIYYSQIVNDFQKGDIAEGYSVSREKKESFPLTVTSAQKNPTAFYLCASSLQGTGHTFGSGTRLTVV.